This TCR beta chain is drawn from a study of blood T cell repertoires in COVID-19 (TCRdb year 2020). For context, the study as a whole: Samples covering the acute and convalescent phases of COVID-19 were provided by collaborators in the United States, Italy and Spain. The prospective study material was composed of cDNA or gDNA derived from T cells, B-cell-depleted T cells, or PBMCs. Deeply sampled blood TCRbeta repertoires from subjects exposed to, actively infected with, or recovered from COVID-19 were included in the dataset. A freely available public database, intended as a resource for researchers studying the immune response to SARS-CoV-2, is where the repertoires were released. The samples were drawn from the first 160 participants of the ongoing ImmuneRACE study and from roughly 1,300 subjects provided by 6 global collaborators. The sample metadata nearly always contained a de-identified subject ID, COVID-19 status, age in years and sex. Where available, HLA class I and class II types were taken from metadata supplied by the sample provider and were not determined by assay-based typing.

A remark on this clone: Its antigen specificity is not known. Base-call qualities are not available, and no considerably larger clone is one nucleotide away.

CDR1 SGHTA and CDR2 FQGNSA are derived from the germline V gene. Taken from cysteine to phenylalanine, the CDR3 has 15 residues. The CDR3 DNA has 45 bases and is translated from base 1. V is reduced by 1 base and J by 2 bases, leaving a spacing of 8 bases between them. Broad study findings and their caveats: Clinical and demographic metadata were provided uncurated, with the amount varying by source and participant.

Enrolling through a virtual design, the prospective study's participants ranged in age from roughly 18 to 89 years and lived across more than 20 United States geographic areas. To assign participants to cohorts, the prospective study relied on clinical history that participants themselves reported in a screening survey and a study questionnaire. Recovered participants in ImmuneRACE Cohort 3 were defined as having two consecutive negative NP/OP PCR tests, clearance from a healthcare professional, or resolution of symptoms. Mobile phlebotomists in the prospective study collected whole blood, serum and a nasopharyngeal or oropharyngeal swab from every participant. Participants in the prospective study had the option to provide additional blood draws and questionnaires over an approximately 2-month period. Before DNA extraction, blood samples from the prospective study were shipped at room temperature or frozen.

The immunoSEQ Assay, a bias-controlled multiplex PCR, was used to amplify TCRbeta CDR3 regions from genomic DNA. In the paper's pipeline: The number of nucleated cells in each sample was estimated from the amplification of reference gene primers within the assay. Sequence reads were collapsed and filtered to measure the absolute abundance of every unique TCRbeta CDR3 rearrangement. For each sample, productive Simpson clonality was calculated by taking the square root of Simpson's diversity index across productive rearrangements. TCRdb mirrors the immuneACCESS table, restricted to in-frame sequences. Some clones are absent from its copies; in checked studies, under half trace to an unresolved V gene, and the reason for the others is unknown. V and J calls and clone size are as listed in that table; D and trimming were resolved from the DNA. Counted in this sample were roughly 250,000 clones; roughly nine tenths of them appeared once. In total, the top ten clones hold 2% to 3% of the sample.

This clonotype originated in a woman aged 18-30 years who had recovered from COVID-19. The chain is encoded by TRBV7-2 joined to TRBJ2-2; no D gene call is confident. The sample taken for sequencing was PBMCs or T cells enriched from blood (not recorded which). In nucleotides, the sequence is TGTGCCAGCAGCTTAGGAGGTGGAAACACCGGGGAGCTGTTTTTT. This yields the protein CASSLGGGNTGELFF.